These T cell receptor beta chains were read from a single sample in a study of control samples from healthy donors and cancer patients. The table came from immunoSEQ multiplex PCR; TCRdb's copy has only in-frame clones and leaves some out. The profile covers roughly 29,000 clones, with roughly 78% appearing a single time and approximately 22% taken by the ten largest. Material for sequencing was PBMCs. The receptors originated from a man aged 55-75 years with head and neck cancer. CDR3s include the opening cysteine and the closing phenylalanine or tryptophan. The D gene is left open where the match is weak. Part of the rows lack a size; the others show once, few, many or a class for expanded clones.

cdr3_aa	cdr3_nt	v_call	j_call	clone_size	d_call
CASSRTGAYEQYF	TGTGCTAGTTCAAGGACAGGAGCCTACGAGCAGTACTTC	TRBV12-5	TRBJ2-7	few	TRBD1
CASSAGDVGATNEKLFF	TGCGCCAGCAGTGCAGGGGATGTGGGGGCAACTAATGAAAAACTGTTTTTT	TRBV4-3	TRBJ1-4	.	.
CASSLEGVYDNTGELFF	TGTGCCAGCAGCTTAGAGGGCGTATACGACAACACCGGGGAGCTGTTTTTT	TRBV11-3	TRBJ2-2	.	.
CASTPWGGYTEAFF	TGTGCCAGCACCCCTTGGGGCGGTTACACTGAAGCTTTCTTT	TRBV28	TRBJ1-1	.	.
CASSWKGQPQHF	TGTGCCAGCAGCTGGAAGGGACAGCCCCAGCATTTT	TRBV3-1/TRBV3-2	TRBJ1-5	.	.
CASSQAWASGIQIAKNIQYF	TGCGCCAGCAGCCAAGCCTGGGCTAGCGGGATACAAATAGCCAAAAACATTCAGTACTTC	TRBV4-1	TRBJ2-4	.	TRBD2
CASSLYGGDGYTF	TGTGCCAGCAGTTTATACGGGGGCGATGGCTACACCTTC	TRBV28	TRBJ1-2	.	.
CASSRGQIRQGIYEQYF	TGTGCCAGCAGCCGAGGGCAGATTAGACAGGGTATCTACGAGCAGTACTTC	TRBV5-4	TRBJ2-7	once	TRBD1
CASSAQYGGTGGHEQYF	TGTGCCAGCAGCGCCCAGTATGGGGGGACAGGGGGCCACGAGCAGTACTTC	TRBV9	TRBJ2-7	.	TRBD1
CASSLSANGDTQYF	TGTGCCAGCAGTTTATCGGCAAACGGGGATACGCAGTATTTT	TRBV27	TRBJ2-3	medium-sized	.
CASSEGTSGRRNEQFF	TGTGCCAGCAGCGAAGGGACTAGCGGGAGGCGCAATGAGCAGTTCTTC	TRBV7-3	TRBJ2-1	.	TRBD2
CASSLGGQGAGGYTF	TGTGCCAGCAGCTTGGGGGGCCAGGGGGCGGGTGGCTACACCTTC	TRBV5-4	TRBJ1-2	.	TRBD1
CASSLAGGRGETQYF	TGTGCCAGCAGCTTAGCGGGCGGGAGAGGCGAGACCCAGTACTTC	TRBV7-9	TRBJ2-5	.	TRBD2
CASSQAVFGLANYEQYF	TGCGCCAGCAGCCAAGCTGTATTCGGACTAGCGAACTACGAGCAGTACTTC	TRBV4-1	TRBJ2-7	.	TRBD2
CASSRTEGAYNEQFF	TGCGCCAGCAGCCGGACTGAGGGGGCCTACAATGAGCAGTTCTTC	TRBV4-1	TRBJ2-1	.	.
CASKGLAGGGDTQYF	TGTGCCAGCAAGGGACTAGCGGGCGGGGGAGATACGCAGTATTTT	TRBV27	TRBJ2-3	.	TRBD2
CSASLGEQYF	TGCAGTGCCTCTCTAGGCGAGCAGTACTTC	TRBV20-1	TRBJ2-7	.	.
CASSLGRGGNTIYF	TGTGCCAGCAGTTTAGGCAGGGGAGGAAACACCATATATTTT	TRBV6-6	TRBJ1-3	.	.
CASSARDGYSNQPQHF	TGTGCCAGCAGCGCCCGGGACGGGTATAGCAATCAGCCCCAGCATTTT	TRBV7-8	TRBJ1-5	.	.
CATEALTSSYEQYF	TGTGCCACGGAGGCGCTCACCTCTTCCTACGAGCAGTACTTC	TRBV7-9	TRBJ2-7	.	.
CASSQSTGLAYNEQFF	TGCGCCAGCAGCCAATCAACGGGGCTGGCTTACAATGAGCAGTTCTTC	TRBV4-1	TRBJ2-1	.	.
CASSVDSSALSYEQYF	TGTGCCAGCAGCGTAGACTCTAGCGCTTTATCCTACGAGCAGTACTTC	TRBV9	TRBJ2-7	.	.
CASSRTGTGNTIYF	TGTGCCAGTTCTAGGACAGGGACTGGAAACACCATATATTTT	TRBV19	TRBJ1-3	once	TRBD1
CASSDTGLAGVEQYF	TGTGCCAGCAGCGACACGGGACTAGCGGGAGTGGAGCAGTACTTC	TRBV7-8	TRBJ2-7	.	TRBD2
CASSRGGNGNTIYF	TGTGCCAGCAGCCGTGGAGGGAACGGAAACACCATATATTTT	TRBV3-1/TRBV3-2	TRBJ1-3	.	.
CASSLASSGPETQYF	TGTGCCAGCAGCTTGGCCTCTAGCGGGCCGGAGACCCAGTACTTC	TRBV5-6	TRBJ2-5	.	TRBD2
CASSSGRGGGETQYF	TGTGCCAGCAGCTCGGGCCGGGGTGGAGGGGAGACCCAGTACTTC	TRBV13	TRBJ2-5	.	.